The rows below give T cell receptor beta chains drawn from one sample of a study of regulatory T cells in long-lasting Graves disease. One entry per CDR3 protein, called by TCRdb with MiXCR from the multiplex PCR reads. The table has some 370,000 distinct CDR3 sequences, 12% seen once. These data were also reused for a study on T cells in Graves' hyperthyroidism and ophthalmopathy.

Sequenced here: peripheral blood mononuclear cells (PBMCs), sampled at new diagnosis, from a patient treated with antithyroid drugs. Receptor source: a woman under 30 with Graves disease. Both conserved end residues are part of each CDR3. The order of the fields is V gene, D gene, clone size, J gene, CDR3 DNA, CDR3 protein. The D gene is left open where the match is weak. The size of a clone is reported for some rows only, either as once, few or many, or as a class for expanded clones.

TRBV30	-	many	TRBJ2-7	TGTGCCTGGAGTGTACGGTACGAGCAGTACTTC	CAWSVRYEQYF
TRBV12-3/TRBV12-4	TRBD1	many	TRBJ1-5	TGTGCCAGCAGCCCCGGGACAGGGGTCGGTCAGCCCCAGCATTTT	CASSPGTGVGQPQHF
TRBV7-9	TRBD1	-	TRBJ1-1	TGTGCCAGCAGATCCGGGGGAGGGACAGGGGGCGTCACTGAAGCTTTCTTT	CASRSGGGTGGVTEAFF
TRBV20-1	-	few	TRBJ1-4	TGCAGTGCTAGAGAAGGGAGAAGTGAAAAACTGTTTTTT	CSAREGRSEKLFF
TRBV20-1	-	many	TRBJ2-3	TGCAGTGCCCAGCTAATGGGAACGACAGATACGCAGTATTTT	CSAQLMGTTDTQYF
TRBV4-2	-	many	TRBJ2-5	TGTGCCAGCAGCCAAGCCCGGGGCCGCGGAGAGACCCAGTACTTC	CASSQARGRGETQYF
TRBV12-3/TRBV12-4	TRBD2	many	TRBJ2-1	TGTGCCAGCAGTCGTCCGGGACTAGCGGGTTTCTCCTACAATGAGCAGTTCTTC	CASSRPGLAGFSYNEQFF
TRBV7-9	-	many	TRBJ2-3	TGTGCCAGCAGCTTAGCTCCAGATACGCAGTATTTT	CASSLAPDTQYF
TRBV7-2	TRBD2	many	TRBJ2-2	TGTGCCAGCAGCTTAGGTGCGGGAGTTGGTTCCGGGGAGCTGTTTTTT	CASSLGAGVGSGELFF
TRBV5-1	TRBD1	-	TRBJ2-5	TGCGCCAGCAGCTTGGACCGGGACAGAAATTACCAAGAGACCCAGGACTTC	CASSLDRDRNYQETQDF
TRBV19	TRBD2	-	TRBJ2-1	TGTGCCAGTAGTGAAGGGACTAGCACCGAGGATGAGCAGTTCTTC	CASSEGTSTEDEQFF
TRBV5-1	-	few	TRBJ1-1	TGCGCCAGCAGCCTCTCCACGGACACCCTGAACACTGAAGCTTTCTTT	CASSLSTDTLNTEAFF
TRBV19	TRBD2	many	TRBJ2-3	TGTGCCAGTAGTATCGACCTTAGCGGGGGTTTTACAGATACGCAGTATTTT	CASSIDLSGGFTDTQYF
TRBV5-1	-	many	TRBJ1-2	TGCGCCAGCAGCTTGGACCCTTGGCCTAACTATGGCTACACCTTC	CASSLDPWPNYGYTF